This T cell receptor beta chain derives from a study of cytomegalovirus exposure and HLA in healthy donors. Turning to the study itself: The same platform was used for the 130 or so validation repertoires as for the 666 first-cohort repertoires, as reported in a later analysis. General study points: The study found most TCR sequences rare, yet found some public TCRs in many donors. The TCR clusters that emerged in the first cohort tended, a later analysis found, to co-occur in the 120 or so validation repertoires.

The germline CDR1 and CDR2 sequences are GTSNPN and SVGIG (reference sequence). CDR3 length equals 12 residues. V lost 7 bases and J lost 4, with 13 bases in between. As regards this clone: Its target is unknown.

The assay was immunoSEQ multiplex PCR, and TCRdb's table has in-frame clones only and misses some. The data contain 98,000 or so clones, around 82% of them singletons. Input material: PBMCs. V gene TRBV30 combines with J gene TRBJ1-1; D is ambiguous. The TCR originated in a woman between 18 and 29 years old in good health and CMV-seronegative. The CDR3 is CAYRVAGTEAFF. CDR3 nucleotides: TGTGCCTACAGAGTGGCTGGCACTGAAGCTTTCTTT. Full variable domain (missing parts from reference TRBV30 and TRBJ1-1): SQTIHQWPATLVQPVGSPLSLECTVEGTSNPNLYWYRQAAGRGLQLLFYSVGIGQISSEVPQNLSASRPQDRQFILSSKKLLLSDSGFYLCAYRVAGTEAFFGQGTRLTVV.